These 17 T cell receptor beta chains were sequenced from one sample in a study of CD8 T cells in Susac syndrome. Reverse transcription of roughly 0.5 to 1 ug RNA was performed with random hexamers. Each CDR3 protein is one row after TCRdb ran MiXCR on the immunoSEQ multiplex PCR reads. The sample holds 95,000 to 150,000 distinct CDR3 sequences; roughly 95% are singletons and the top ten take roughly 0.14%. Sequenced: CD4+ T cells from PBMCs. These TCRs come from a human donor with Susac syndrome.

The CDR3 spells CSAAPLAGGDTGELFF. CDR3 bases: TGCAGTGCAGCCCCCCTAGCGGGAGGGGACACCGGGGAGCTGTTTTTT. The chain has TRBV20-1 and TRBJ2-2; 12 bases agree with TRBD2. With V trimmed by 6 bases and J by 3 bases, 8 bases remained unmatched. This CDR3 comprises 16 residues. The germline gives CDR1 DFQATT, CDR2 SNEGSKA (reference sequence).

The rearrangement uses TRBV4-1 and TRBJ2-4; D unclear. The CDR3 length is 15 residues. Trimming removed 0 bases at V and 6 bases at J, with 12 bases between. Germline CDR1 MGHRA, CDR2 YSYEKL. CDR3 region: CASSQDPGFGNIQYF. In DNA, the CDR3 is TGCGCCAGCAGCCAAGATCCCGGGTTCGGAAACATTCAGTACTTC.

In this sample, this clonotype turned up once. CDR3 amino acids: CASSYGGGGGPQHF. As DNA, the CDR3 is TGTGCCAGCAGTTACGGAGGGGGCGGAGGGCCCCAGCATTTT. The chain combines TRBV6-6 with TRBJ1-5; 7 bases fit TRBD1. The V gene's germline CDR1 is MNHNY and CDR2 SVGAGI (reference sequence). After removal of 2 bases from V and 9 bases from J, the junction contained 7 bases not matched to a gene. This CDR3 has 14 amino acids.

This rearrangement joins TRBV7-2 to TRBJ2-1; 9 bases align to TRBD2. The CDR3 has 15 amino acids. Germline V gene sequence: CDR1 SGHTA, CDR2 FQGNSA. Losses at the gene ends were 3 bases for V and 3 bases for J; bases not matched to a gene: 3. The CDR3 DNA reads as TGTGCCAGCAGCTTTAATAGCGGGAGCTACAATGAGCAGTTCTTC. It specifies CASSFNSGSYNEQFF.

The chain uses TRBV28 and TRBJ2-7, with D hard to call. The CDR3 has 12 residues. Germline loops: CDR1 MDHEN, CDR2 SYDVKM. V gave up 6 bases and J gave up 3 bases, with 9 bases separating them. The CDR3 sequence: CASSVTGYEQYF. DNA of the CDR3: TGTGCCAGCAGCGTCACCGGCTACGAGCAGTACTTC. Looking up the rest from reference TRBV28 and TRBJ2-7 gives the full variable domain: DVKVTQSSRYLVKRTGEKVFLECVQDMDHENMFWYRQDPGLGLRLIYFSYDVKMKEKGDIPEGYSVSREKKERFSLILESASTNQTSMYLCASSVTGYEQYFGPGTRLTVT.

The rearrangement joins TRBV20-1 to TRBJ1-1; TRBD1 matches 10 bases. Germline assignment: CDR1 DFQATT and CDR2 SNEGSKA (reference sequence). V shed 5 bases and J 11 bases; nucleotides not matched to a gene: 5. The CDR3 spans 11 residues. In DNA form, the CDR3 reads TGCAGTGCTGACAGGGGGCGGTATGCTTTCTTT. Translated: CSADRGRYAFF.

The J gene is TRBJ2-1, the V gene TRBV4-2, with D perhaps matching TRBD1 or TRBD2 (6 bases each). The ends were cut back, 2 bases at V and 7 bases at J, with 15 bases in the middle. There are 15 residues in the CDR3. CDR1 is LGHNA, CDR2 YNFKEQ, per germline. The CDR3 bases are TGTGCCAGCAGCCAATTAGGGGGAGGAGGGAATGAGCAGTTCTTC. Its protein is CASSQLGGGGNEQFF.

The DNA for the CDR3 is TGTGCCAGCAGTGACTCGTTTTCCTATGGCTACACCTTC. It encodes CASSDSFSYGYTF. This chain joins TRBV2 and TRBJ1-2; D unclear. The CDR3 sequence is 13 residues long. From germline, CDR1 is SNHLY and CDR2 FYNNEI. Trimming removed 3 bases from V and 4 bases from J, with 9 bases in between.

V gene TRBV29-1 combines with J gene TRBJ1-1; D unresolved. V gave up 7 bases and J gave up 1 base, with 13 bases separating them. The CDR3 length is 13 residues. Germline V gene lookup returns CDR1 SQVTM and CDR2 ANQGSEA. CDR3 protein: CSAFKRANTEAFF. The DNA of the CDR3 is TGCAGCGCATTCAAACGGGCGAACACTGAAGCTTTCTTT. Full variable domain (missing parts from reference TRBV29-1 and TRBJ1-1): SAVISQKPSRDICQRGTSLTIQCQVDSQVTMMFWYRQQPGQSLTLIATANQGSEATYESGFVIDKFPISRPNLTFSTLTVSNMSPEDSSIYLCSAFKRANTEAFFGQGTRLTVV.

The chain recombines TRBV25-1 with TRBJ2-7; perhaps D is TRBD1 or TRBD2 (5 bases each). This CDR3 has 16 residues. Germline values: CDR1 MGHDK, CDR2 SYGVNS. V shed 6 bases and J shed 3 bases, with 21 bases lying between them. Here the CDR3 reads CASSEPLWDGDYEQYF. In DNA, the CDR3 is TGTGCCAGCAGCGAACCTTTATGGGACGGAGACTACGAGCAGTACTTC.

V is TRBV27 and J is TRBJ2-7; 9 nucleotides line up with TRBD2. This CDR3 has 15 amino acids. V lost 6 bases to trimming and J lost 1 base; unmatched junction nucleotides: 7. Germline V gives CDR1 MNHEY, CDR2 SMNVEV (reference sequence). The CDR3 sequence: CASRPGLASSYEQYF. In DNA, the CDR3 is TGTGCCAGCAGGCCCGGACTAGCGAGTTCCTACGAGCAGTACTTC.

V is TRBV20-1 and J is TRBJ1-3; D is uncertain. CDR1 is DFQATT and CDR2 is SNEGSKA in the germline V gene (reference sequence). This CDR3 has 15 residues. Trimming left V 0 bases short and J 5 bases short, with 14 bases between. CDR3 DNA: TGCAGTGCTAGAGAAGCGACGGGAAGCCGAAACACCATATATTTT. Amino acid sequence: CSAREATGSRNTIYF.

The chain recombines TRBV20-1 with TRBJ1-1; the D gene is possibly TRBD1 (6 bases). CDR1 DFQATT and CDR2 SNEGSKA come from the germline V gene (reference sequence). CDR3 length equals 14 residues. The V end was cut by 3 bases, the J end by 1 base, with 12 bases between. The CDR3, as DNA: TGCAGTGCTAGGCAAGGAGGGGGGAACACTGAAGCTTTCTTT. It is translated as CSARQGGGNTEAFF.

The V gene is TRBV5-4, the J gene TRBJ1-4, with D possibly being TRBD1 (5 bases). V lost 2 bases and J 4 bases, leaving 9 bases between the germline ends. CDR1 and CDR2 (germline): SGHNT, YYREEE (reference sequence). The CDR3 totals 14 residues. The DNA of the CDR3 is TGTGCCAGCAGCTTTGGGACGGATAATGAAAAACTGTTTTTT. This sequence encodes CASSFGTDNEKLFF.

This chain connects TRBV5-1 to TRBJ2-3; D uncertain. This CDR3 spans 13 amino acids. V was cut by 3 bases and J by 4 bases, with 9 bases left in between. Germline V gene sequence: CDR1 SGHRS, CDR2 YFSETQ. CDR3: CASSSARADTQYF. CDR3 nucleotides: TGCGCCAGCAGCTCTGCCCGAGCAGATACGCAGTATTTT.

In its sample, this clonotype was seen once. The chain employs TRBV29-1 and TRBJ1-1; the D is unclear. Per germline, CDR1 SQVTM and CDR2 ANQGSEA. V was clipped by 4 bases and J by 1 base, with 4 bases between them. CDR3 length: 11 residues. The CDR3 protein is CSVVKNTEAFF. The CDR3 bases are TGCAGCGTTGTCAAGAACACTGAAGCTTTCTTT.

CDR3 nucleotides: TGCGCCAGCAGCCGCCACGGGACGGTGGATTCCTACGAGCAGTACTTC. This sequence encodes CASSRHGTVDSYEQYF. This sequence joins TRBV4-3 and TRBJ2-7; either TRBD1 or TRBD2 may fit D (5 bases each). The V gene's germline CDR1 is LGHNA and CDR2 YSLEER. V gave up 4 bases and J gave up 1 base, with 17 bases separating them. The length of the CDR3 is 16 residues.